The 3 T cell receptor beta chains below all came from one sample that was sequenced in a study of regulatory T cells in long-lasting Graves disease. Specified time point: newly diagnosed GD, antithyroid drugs for less than 3 months. PBMCs provided the RNA from which the TCR library was made. CDR3-region Arm-PCR and iRepertoire HTBI primers produced the TCR beta libraries. MiXCR was run by TCRdb on the multiplex PCR reads, yielding one entry per CDR3 protein. The sample holds about 440,000 distinct CDR3 sequences; just under 15% are singletons and the top ten take over 15%. These same data were also listed under a study on T cells in Graves' hyperthyroidism and ophthalmopathy.

The sequencing here drew on peripheral blood mononuclear cells (PBMCs), taken at new diagnosis, from a patient treated with antithyroid drugs. The receptor set was obtained from a woman in her thirties with Graves disease.

This clonotype was seen many times. This chain joins TRBV3-1 and TRBJ2-2; D is uncertain. V was pared by 3 bases and J by 0 bases, with 11 bases between. The CDR3 is 16 residues long. CDR1 and CDR2 (germline): LGHDT, YNNKEL (reference sequence). In DNA, the CDR3 is TGTGCCAGCAGCCACTCAAGGACGGCGAACACCGGGGAGCTGTTTTTT. This codes for CASSHSRTANTGELFF.

The chain uses TRBV18 and TRBJ2-1; a weak D match, TRBD2 (5 bases). The CDR3 has 14 amino acids. CDR1 KGHSH and CDR2 LQKENI come from the germline V gene. V lost 3 bases, J lost 6 bases, and 12 bases lay in between. CDR3 region: CASSPNGEPNEQFF. The DNA for the CDR3 is TGTGCCAGCTCACCCAACGGGGAGCCCAATGAGCAGTTCTTC.

This clonotype has more than one count but fewer than ten. The chain combines TRBV9 with TRBJ1-6; D remains ambiguous. Trimming pared 0 bases from V and 9 bases from J, leaving 13 bases between. CDR1 is SGDLS and CDR2 is YYNGEE in the germline V gene. The CDR3 is 15 residues long. The CDR3 is CASSVETEGFSPLHF. The CDR3 coding sequence is TGTGCCAGCAGCGTAGAAACCGAGGGCTTTTCACCCCTCCACTTT.